Following are 30 T cell receptor beta chains from one sample sequenced in a study of OX40 agonist ivuxolimab in advanced cancers. Here immunoSEQ multiplex PCR was the method, and the copy in TCRdb shows in-frame clones only, minus some. The repertoire includes about 18,000 clones, approximately 85% of them detected once, and over 50% sits in the top ten. Source: CD4+ or CD8+ T cells sorted from blood, taken in a trial of the OX40 agonist ivuxolimab. These TCRs come from an adult with an advanced solid tumor such as melanoma, head and neck, liver or kidney cancer.

The rearrangement uses TRBV25-1 and TRBJ1-2, with 7 bases fitting TRBD1. The germline CDR1 and CDR2 sequences are MGHDK and SYGVNS. V shed 5 bases and J 4 bases; nucleotides not matched to a gene: 7. This CDR3 is built from 14 residues. CDR3 in amino acids: CASSSSGGLYGYTF. The CDR3 nucleotides are TGTGCCAGCAGTAGCTCAGGGGGACTCTATGGCTACACCTTC.

This chain's CDR3 is CSVEDSGYGYTF. The CDR3 bases are TGCAGCGTTGAGGACAGTGGTTATGGCTACACCTTC. This chain connects TRBV29-1 to TRBJ1-2; possible D gene TRBD1, 6 bases. CDR3 length: 12 amino acids. V dropped 3 bases and J dropped 5 bases, with 10 bases sitting between them. Germline CDR1 and CDR2: SQVTM and ANQGSEA.

V gene TRBV5-4 combines with J gene TRBJ2-3; D might be TRBD2 (5 bases). V gave up 4 bases and J gave up 4 bases, with 16 bases separating them. The CDR3 covers 15 residues. Germline lookup yields CDR1 SGHNT and CDR2 YYREEE (reference sequence). CDR3 bases: TGTGCCAGCAGCACCACGTTAACTAGGTCAGATACGCAGTATTTT. Its protein product is CASSTTLTRSDTQYF.

The chain joins TRBV28 to TRBJ2-1; no reliable D call. CDR1 MDHEN and CDR2 SYDVKM come from the germline V gene. Trimming shortened V by 5 bases and J by 9 bases, and 17 bases separated the two germline ends. This CDR3 contains 14 residues. The CDR3 loop is CASSPIRLEIEQFF. In nucleotides, the CDR3 is TGTGCCAGCAGTCCCATCCGGCTAGAGATTGAGCAGTTCTTC.

The chain links TRBV6-5 to TRBJ2-7, with D possibly matching TRBD1 (6 bases). The CDR3 is 13 amino acids. Germline V gives CDR1 MNHEY, CDR2 SVGAGI. The V gene lost 6 bases and the J gene lost 0 bases, with 9 bases spanning the gap. CDR3 sequence: CASSWTDSYEQYF. The CDR3 bases are TGTGCCAGCAGCTGGACAGACTCCTACGAGCAGTACTTC.

The chain joins TRBV19 to TRBJ2-1; D gene ambiguous. V lost 1 base, J lost 5 bases, and 6 bases lay in between. The germline V gene encodes CDR1 LNHDA and CDR2 SQIVND (reference sequence). The CDR3 runs to 13 residues. The CDR3 region is CASSIGLDNEQFF. In nucleotides, the CDR3 is TGTGCCAGTAGTATAGGCCTAGACAATGAGCAGTTCTTC. Full variable domain (outside the CDR3, taken from reference TRBV19 and TRBJ2-1): DGGITQSPKYLFRKEGQNVTLSCEQNLNHDAMYWYRQDPGQGLRLIYYSQIVNDFQKGDIAEGYSVSREKKESFPLTVTSAQKNPTAFYLCASSIGLDNEQFFGPGTRLTVL.

Of note for this clone: Different DNA sequences within this sample yield the same CDR3. The chain employs TRBV19 and TRBJ1-5, with D possibly matching TRBD1 (5 bases). The germline V gene has CDR1 LNHDA and CDR2 SQIVND (reference sequence). CDR3 length: 13 amino acids. V shed 7 bases and J shed 4 bases, with 11 bases lying between them. CDR3 in amino acids: CASTPGGNQPQHF. For the CDR3, the DNA is TGTGCCAGTACCCCGGGGGGTAATCAGCCCCAGCATTTT. Filled out from reference TRBV19 and TRBJ1-5, the complete variable domain reads DGGITQSPKYLFRKEGQNVTLSCEQNLNHDAMYWYRQDPGQGLRLIYYSQIVNDFQKGDIAEGYSVSREKKESFPLTVTSAQKNPTAFYLCASTPGGNQPQHFGDGTRLSIL.

V usage is TRBV15 and J usage is TRBJ1-6; tentative D call: TRBD1 (5 bases). Germline loops: CDR1 LNHNV, CDR2 YYDKDF (reference sequence). V shed 5 bases and J shed 8 bases, with 10 bases lying between them. The CDR3 totals 13 residues. Written as DNA, the CDR3 is TGTGCCACCAGCCGGGGGGACCATTCACCCCTCCACTTT. Translation: CATSRGDHSPLHF.

The V call is TRBV6-1, the J call TRBJ2-5; D is perhaps TRBD2 (5 bases). The J call may be wrong; the DNA end is better matched by TRBJ2-7. Germline values: CDR1 MNHNS, CDR2 SASEGT. The CDR3 is 13 residues long. For the CDR3, the DNA is TGTGCCAGCAGTGAACAGGAGGAATACGAGCAGTACTTC. Translation gives CASSEQEEYEQYF.

The V and J genes are TRBV7-6 and TRBJ2-1, with TRBD1 as a possible D gene (5 bases). The CDR3 is made up of 13 amino acids. CDR1 is SGHVS and CDR2 is FNYEAQ in the germline V gene. V was cut by 5 bases and J by 5 bases, with 10 bases left in between. For the CDR3, the DNA is TGTGCCAGCAGCCCACCGACAGACAATGAGCAGTTCTTC. It encodes CASSPPTDNEQFF. Combining the CDR3 with reference TRBV7-6 and TRBJ2-1 gives the whole variable domain GAGVSQSPRYKVTKRGQDVALRCDPISGHVSLYWYRQALGQGPEFLTYFNYEAQQDKSGLPNDRFSAERPEGSISTLTIQRTEQRDSAMYRCASSPPTDNEQFFGPGTRLTVL.

The J gene is TRBJ2-5, the V gene TRBV19; 9 positions agree with TRBD2. Per the germline V gene, CDR1 is LNHDA and CDR2 is SQIVND (reference sequence). The CDR3 is 14 amino acids. V shed 5 bases, J shed 5 bases, and the junction held 6 bases outside the gene matches. CDR3 region: CASSLGLARETQYF. The CDR3 region has the DNA TGTGCCAGTAGTCTCGGACTAGCGAGGGAGACCCAGTACTTC.

This clone has only a few counts. The gene calls are TRBV7-6 and TRBJ2-7; D is perhaps TRBD1 (6 bases). V was pared by 8 bases and J by 0 bases, with 8 bases between. Germline CDR1 is SGHVS and CDR2 is FNYEAQ. The CDR3 consists of 12 residues. In DNA, the CDR3 is TGTGCCAGCTGGACAGACTCCTACGAGCAGTACTTC. This gives the protein CASWTDSYEQYF.

This clone was seen more than once but under ten times. This chain links TRBV27 with TRBJ1-2, with 7 bases matching TRBD1. Germline lookup yields CDR1 MNHEY and CDR2 SMNVEV (reference sequence). The CDR3 has 15 amino acids. With V trimmed by 6 bases and J by 8 bases, 15 bases remained unmatched. CDR3 in DNA: TGTGCCAGCAGCAAAGCCGGGACAGAATATCGGGGCTACACCTTC. Translated: CASSKAGTEYRGYTF.

This clone was detected a few times. The V gene is TRBV19, the J gene TRBJ2-5, with D possibly being TRBD1 (6 bases). The V gene's germline CDR1 is LNHDA and CDR2 SQIVND (reference sequence). V lost 4 bases, J lost 5 bases, and 14 bases lay in between. This CDR3 region has 14 residues. In nucleotides, the CDR3 is TGTGCCAGTAGTAGGACAGCCGCTAGGGAGACCCAGTACTTC. This gives the protein CASSRTAARETQYF.

This chain links TRBV6-4 with TRBJ2-1; D is ambiguous. The germline V gene has CDR1 MRHNA and CDR2 SNTAGT. The CDR3 consists of 16 residues. Trimming removed 0 bases at V and 0 bases at J, with 9 bases between. CDR3 sequence (DNA): TGTGCCAGCAGTGACTCAGGTGCAAGCTCCTACAATGAGCAGTTCTTC. It is translated as CASSDSGASSYNEQFF.

This chain joins TRBV10-3 and TRBJ2-7, with D possibly TRBD2 on 5 matching bases. V was shortened by 0 bases and J by 0 bases, with 9 bases between the two germline ends. The CDR3 has 15 residues. The germline CDR1 and CDR2 sequences are ENHRY and SYGVKD. The DNA of the CDR3 is TGTGCCATCAGTGAGTCGGCGGGTGCCTCCTACGAGCAGTACTTC. This translates into CAISESAGASYEQYF.

The gene calls are TRBV2 and TRBJ2-7; the match to TRBD1 covers 12 bases. There are 15 residues in the CDR3. Per germline, CDR1 SNHLY and CDR2 FYNNEI. V lost 6 bases to trimming and J lost 4 bases; unmatched junction nucleotides: 7. CDR3 sequence: CASRFRDRGPYEQYF. CDR3 coding DNA: TGTGCCAGCAGGTTCCGGGACAGGGGGCCGTACGAGCAGTACTTC.

The gene calls are TRBV4-1 and TRBJ1-5, with D maybe TRBD1 (6 bases). This CDR3 has 16 residues. The V end lost 0 bases, the J end lost 4 bases, and 13 bases lay between the germline ends. Germline V gene lookup returns CDR1 MGHRA and CDR2 YSYEKL. This CDR3 reads CASSQELGDTNQPQHF. Here the CDR3 DNA reads TGCGCCAGCAGCCAAGAATTAGGGGACACTAATCAGCCCCAGCATTTT.

The chain has TRBV6-1 and TRBJ1-2; D uncertain. V lost 4 bases and J 6 bases, leaving 12 bases between the germline ends. The CDR3 is 13 residues long. Germline-derived CDR1 and CDR2 are MNHNS and SASEGT. For the CDR3, the DNA is TGTGCCAGCAGTGGCGAGTCCCGGAATGGCTACACCTTC. Its protein is CASSGESRNGYTF.

This rearrangement joins TRBV5-4 to TRBJ2-7, with D unclear. The ends were cut back, 0 bases at V and 2 bases at J, with 3 bases in the middle. The CDR3 length is 12 residues. Looked up from germline, CDR1 is SGHNT and CDR2 is YYREEE (reference sequence). This CDR3 reads CASSLGTYEQYF. The CDR3, as DNA: TGTGCCAGCAGCTTGGGTACCTACGAGCAGTACTTC.

V gene TRBV4-1 combines with J gene TRBJ2-1, with 14 bases identical to TRBD2. V lost 3 bases and J lost 8; bases outside the gene matches: 6. This CDR3 has 16 residues. Germline CDR1 is MGHRA and CDR2 is YSYEKL. The CDR3 bases are TGCGCCAGCAGCCAGGTTGGGACTAGCGGGAGCCATGAGCAGTTCTTC. Translated, it gives CASSQVGTSGSHEQFF.

This clone has only a few counts. The V gene is TRBV7-3, the J gene TRBJ2-1; 8 bases align to TRBD2. CDR1 and CDR2 (germline): SGHTA, FQGTGA. The J segment lost 4 bases and the V segment lost 1 base, leaving 3 bases of the junction unmatched. The CDR3 totals 15 residues. CDR3 coding DNA: TGTGCCAGCAGCTTAATAGCGGGGAGTTACAATGAGCAGTTCTTC. Translated, it gives CASSLIAGSYNEQFF. Looking up the rest from reference TRBV7-3 and TRBJ2-1 gives the full variable domain: GAGVSQTPSNKVTEKGKYVELRCDPISGHTALYWYRQSLGQGPEFLIYFQGTGAADDSGLPNDRFFAVRPEGSVSTLKIQRTERGDSAVYLCASSLIAGSYNEQFFGPGTRLTVL.

On this clone: A much bigger clone sits one base away, suggesting this may be a read error. V is TRBV27 and J is TRBJ2-7; a possible D gene is TRBD2 (5 bases). In germline, CDR1 is MNHEY, CDR2 SMNVEV (reference sequence). The CDR3 has 13 residues. V was pared by 4 bases and J by 0 bases, with 7 bases between. The CDR3 is CASSYAGSYEQYF. For the CDR3, the DNA is TGTGCCAGCAGTTATGCGGGCTCCTACGAGCAGTACTTC.

J is TRBJ1-1 and V is TRBV11-1; D not certain. The CDR3 is made up of 14 amino acids. Trimming left V 5 bases short and J 4 bases short, with 14 bases between. The V gene's germline CDR1 is SGHAT and CDR2 FQDESV (reference sequence). The CDR3 DNA is TGTGCCAGCAGCCCCCCGGGGATGGGCACTGAAGCTTTCTTT. Translating gives CASSPPGMGTEAFF.

The gene calls are TRBV2 and TRBJ1-4, with unresolved D. The CDR3 is 14 residues long. Between the trimmed V and J ends, which lost 4 bases and 3 bases, there was a span of 9 bases. Germline V lookup: CDR1 SNHLY, CDR2 FYNNEI. DNA for the CDR3: TGTGCCAGCAGTGCTCCTCCCCCTAATGAAAAACTGTTTTTT. As protein: CASSAPPPNEKLFF.

This clone was counted between two and nine times. The chain links TRBV28 to TRBJ2-1; D might be TRBD2 (5 bases). Germline-derived CDR1 and CDR2 are MDHEN and SYDVKM. V dropped 6 bases and J dropped 7 bases, with 13 bases sitting between them. The CDR3 is 13 amino acids. The CDR3 sequence is CASRRQTGNEQFF. The DNA for the CDR3 is TGTGCCAGCAGAAGACAAACGGGGAATGAGCAGTTCTTC.

The rearrangement links TRBV27 to TRBJ2-1; TRBD2 agrees at 9 bases. With 2 bases clipped from V and 0 bases from J, the junction kept 8 bases outside the gene matches. Germline assignment: CDR1 MNHEY and CDR2 SMNVEV (reference sequence). The CDR3 contains 18 residues. The CDR3 bases are TGTGCCAGCAGTTTAAGAGGGTGGCGGGGGGGCTCCTACAATGAGCAGTTCTTC. This sequence encodes CASSLRGWRGGSYNEQFF.

The rearrangement links TRBV7-6 to TRBJ2-2, with 12 bases lining up with TRBD2. There are 15 residues in the CDR3. Germline-derived CDR1 and CDR2 are SGHVS and FNYEAQ. Trimming took 5 bases from V and 6 from J; bases not matched to a gene: 4. The CDR3 DNA is TGTGCCAGCAGCCCCGGACTAGCGGGATCCGGGGAGCTGTTTTTT. This codes for CASSPGLAGSGELFF.

The chain uses TRBV27 and TRBJ2-1; D ambiguous. Trimming left V 5 bases short and J 10 bases short, with 15 bases between. CDR1 and CDR2 from the germline V gene are MNHEY and SMNVEV (reference sequence). The CDR3 extends over 13 amino acids. CDR3 nucleotides: TGTGCCAGCAGTCCCGGACCCTTGGGCGAGCAGTTCTTC. It encodes CASSPGPLGEQFF.

The V and J genes are TRBV7-8 and TRBJ2-1, with 8 bases matching TRBD1. This CDR3 region has 16 residues. Germline trimming cut 2 bases from V and 3 bases from J; bases unmatched to any gene: 6. Looked up from germline, CDR1 is SGHVS and CDR2 is FQNEAQ. The CDR3 sequence: CASSLYPTGGYNEQFF. As DNA, the CDR3 is TGTGCCAGCAGCTTATATCCCACAGGGGGCTACAATGAGCAGTTCTTC.